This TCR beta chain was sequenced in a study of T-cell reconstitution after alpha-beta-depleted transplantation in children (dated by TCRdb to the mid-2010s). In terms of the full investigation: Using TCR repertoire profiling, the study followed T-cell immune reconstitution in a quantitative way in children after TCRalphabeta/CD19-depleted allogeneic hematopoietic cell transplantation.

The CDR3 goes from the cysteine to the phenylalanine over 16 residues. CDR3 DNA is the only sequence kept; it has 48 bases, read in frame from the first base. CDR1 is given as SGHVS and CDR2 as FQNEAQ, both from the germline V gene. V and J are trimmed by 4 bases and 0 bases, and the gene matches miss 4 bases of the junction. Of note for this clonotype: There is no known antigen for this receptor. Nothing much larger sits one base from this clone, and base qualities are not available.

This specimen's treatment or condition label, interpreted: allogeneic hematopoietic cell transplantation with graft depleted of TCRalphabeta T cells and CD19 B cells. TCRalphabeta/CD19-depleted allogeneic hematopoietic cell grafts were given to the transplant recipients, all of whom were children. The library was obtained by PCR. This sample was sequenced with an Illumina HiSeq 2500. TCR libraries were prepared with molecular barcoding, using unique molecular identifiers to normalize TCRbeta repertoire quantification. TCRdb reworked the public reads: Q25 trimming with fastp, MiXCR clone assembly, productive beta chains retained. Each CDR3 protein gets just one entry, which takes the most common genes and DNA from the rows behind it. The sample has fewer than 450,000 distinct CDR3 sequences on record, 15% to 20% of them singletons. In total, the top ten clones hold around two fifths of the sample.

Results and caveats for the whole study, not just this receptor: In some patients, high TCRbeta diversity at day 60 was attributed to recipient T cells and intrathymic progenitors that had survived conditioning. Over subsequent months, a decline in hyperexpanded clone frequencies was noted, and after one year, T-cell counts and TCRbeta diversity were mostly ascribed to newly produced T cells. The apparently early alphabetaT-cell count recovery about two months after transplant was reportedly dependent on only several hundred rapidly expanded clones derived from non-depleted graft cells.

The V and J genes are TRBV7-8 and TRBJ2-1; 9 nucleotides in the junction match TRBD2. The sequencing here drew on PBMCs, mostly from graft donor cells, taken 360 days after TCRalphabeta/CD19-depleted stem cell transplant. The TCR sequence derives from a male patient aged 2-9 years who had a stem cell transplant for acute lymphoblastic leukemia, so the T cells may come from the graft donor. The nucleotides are TGTGCCAGCAGCTCCTATAGCGGGAGCTCCTACAATGAGCAGTTCTTC. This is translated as CASSSYSGSSYNEQFF.